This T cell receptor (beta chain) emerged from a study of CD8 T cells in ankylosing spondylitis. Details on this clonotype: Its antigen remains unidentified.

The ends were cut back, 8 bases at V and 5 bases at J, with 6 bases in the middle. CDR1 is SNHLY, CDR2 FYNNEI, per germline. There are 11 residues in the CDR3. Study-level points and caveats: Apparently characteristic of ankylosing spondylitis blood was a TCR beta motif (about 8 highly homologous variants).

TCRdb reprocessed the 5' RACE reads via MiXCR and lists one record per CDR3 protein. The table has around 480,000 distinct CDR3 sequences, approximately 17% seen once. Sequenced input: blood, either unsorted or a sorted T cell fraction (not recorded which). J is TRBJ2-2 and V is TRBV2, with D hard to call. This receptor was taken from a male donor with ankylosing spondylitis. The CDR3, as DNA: TGTGCCAGCCTAGAAACCGGGGAGCTGTTTTTT. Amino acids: CASLETGELFF.